The entry that follows covers one T cell receptor beta chain sequence. Its antigen is not identified. Germline CDR1 SGHDN, CDR2 FVKESK. V was pared by 8 bases and J by 5 bases, with 5 bases of the junction left unmatched. The CDR3 loop spans 15 amino acids. The PCR made use of 60 Vbeta and 13 Jbeta primers. Assay: immunoSEQ multiplex PCR; the TCRdb copy retains only in-frame clones and omits some. Of fewer than 200,000 clones in the sample, about 70% were seen once. This sample stems from a study of cytomegalovirus exposure and HLA in healthy donors. Study summary: An earlier analysis identified approximately 110 million unique TCR beta sequences in 170 million or so T cells. General study points: In a later analysis, common viral pathogens appeared linked to several of the most significant clusters. Rarity marked most TCR sequences, yet some public TCRs occurred in many donors.

Donors likely had unrecorded immune exposures despite being nominally healthy when sampled. The chain has TRBV14 and TRBJ2-1; 14 nucleotides match TRBD2. Sequencing used PBMCs. This TCR came from a woman aged 30 to 39 in good health and CMV-seronegative. The CDR3: CASRTSGGIHNEQFF. The CDR3 DNA sequence: TGTGCCAGCCGGACTAGCGGGGGGATCCACAATGAGCAGTTCTTC.